This note documents a single T cell receptor (beta chain) sequence. This record comes from a study of cytomegalovirus exposure and HLA in healthy donors. Germline V gives CDR1 LNHDA, CDR2 SQIVND (reference sequence). V shed 7 bases and J 1 base; nucleotides not matched to a gene: 16. The CDR3 extends over 17 amino acids. This PCR relied on a set of 60 Vbeta primers and 13 Jbeta primers. TCRdb keeps only in-frame clones here, not all; method: immunoSEQ multiplex PCR. The repertoire has 85,000 to 120,000 clones, approximately 70% of them found once; the top ten carry about 0.8%. The specimen was PBMCs. The receptor was isolated from a boy aged 5 to 17 in good health and CMV-seronegative. This rearrangement joins TRBV19 to TRBJ2-7; TRBD1 agrees at 7 bases. The CDR3 DNA is TGTGCCAGTACGAAGTTCAGGGGGTCAAACAGGTCCTACGAGCAGTACTTC. Protein sequence: CASTKFRGSNRSYEQYF.